One sample yielded the 17 T cell receptor beta chains listed below, sequenced in a study of blood T cell repertoires in COVID-19. Method: immunoSEQ multiplex PCR; TCRdb's copy keeps in-frame clones and lacks some. The sample has about 150,000 clones, about nine tenths seen once; the top ten hold roughly 4.5%. What was sequenced was peripheral blood. These receptors all come from a woman aged 60-75 years with active or convalescent COVID-19.

The chain uses TRBV10-2 and TRBJ1-1; no clear D gene. The CDR3 length is 11 residues. The V end was cut by 4 bases, the J end by 10 bases, with 10 bases between. Germline V gives CDR1 WSHSY, CDR2 SAAADI. CDR3 amino acids: CASSVPPGAFF. The CDR3 coding sequence is TGCGCCAGCAGTGTCCCCCCCGGAGCTTTCTTT.

The gene calls are TRBV4-1 and TRBJ2-7; no firm D call. Germline V gene data show CDR1 as MGHRA and CDR2 as YSYEKL. Trimming removed 4 bases at V and 3 bases at J, with 19 bases between. This CDR3 contains 16 residues. In DNA, the CDR3 is TGCGCCAGCAGCCCCCCGGCTGGCGGAACAAACTACGAGCAGTACTTC. Its translation: CASSPPAGGTNYEQYF.

The gene calls are TRBV3-1 (or the pseudogene TRBV3-2) and TRBJ1-4; tentatively, D is TRBD1 (6 bases). The CDR3 is 14 amino acids. Trimming stripped 3 bases from V and 4 bases from J, with 9 bases between. Germline V gene sequence: CDR1 LGHDT, CDR2 YNNKEL (reference sequence). The CDR3 DNA reads TGTGCCAGCAGCCAGGGGGCGGATAATGAAAAACTGTTTTTT. Translating it yields CASSQGADNEKLFF.

J is TRBJ2-1 and V is TRBV9, with a tentative D call TRBD2 (6 bases). This CDR3 region has 16 residues. V lost 3 bases and J 2 bases, leaving 15 bases between the germline ends. The germline gives CDR1 SGDLS, CDR2 YYNGEE. The CDR3 protein is CASSARLAGTYNEQFF. DNA for the CDR3: TGTGCCAGCAGCGCTCGTCTGGCGGGGACCTACAATGAGCAGTTCTTC.

V usage is TRBV2 and J usage is TRBJ1-1; D unresolved. Deletions cut 7 bases from V and 1 base from J, with 10 bases between. The CDR3 covers 13 residues. Germline V lookup: CDR1 SNHLY, CDR2 FYNNEI. This chain's CDR3 is CASTLEGNTEAFF. CDR3 bases: TGTGCCAGCACCCTCGAGGGGAACACTGAAGCTTTCTTT.

This chain links TRBV9 with TRBJ2-3; 9 nucleotides line up with TRBD1. The CDR3 is 15 residues long. Losses at the gene ends were 5 bases for V and 5 bases for J; bases not matched to a gene: 9. Germline loops: CDR1 SGDLS, CDR2 YYNGEE. CDR3 sequence: CASSDTGGAGDTQYF. The DNA for the CDR3 is TGTGCCAGCAGTGATACAGGGGGCGCGGGAGATACGCAGTATTTT.

In this sample, this clone turned up once. J is TRBJ1-6 and V is TRBV4-3, with D unclear. V lost 4 bases, J lost 0 bases, and 13 bases lay in between. Germline loops: CDR1 LGHNA, CDR2 YSLEER. CDR3 size: 17 residues. This CDR3 is CASSLSEATSYNSPLHF. DNA for the CDR3: TGCGCCAGCAGCCTCAGTGAGGCGACCTCCTATAATTCACCCCTCCACTTT.

The J gene is TRBJ2-1, the V gene TRBV18; 11 nucleotides align to TRBD1. The germline V gene encodes CDR1 KGHSH and CDR2 LQKENI. V lost 5 bases and J lost 7; bases outside the gene matches: 4. The CDR3 contains 14 residues. The CDR3 nucleotides read TGTGCCAGCTCAACCGGGACAGGGGGGAATGAGCAGTTCTTC. Encoded protein: CASSTGTGGNEQFF.

This clone was seen only a few times. The chain is built from TRBV4-1 and TRBJ1-6; no clear D. The ends were cut back, 2 bases at V and 7 bases at J, with 15 bases in the middle. This CDR3 is built from 16 residues. Germline CDR1 and CDR2: MGHRA and YSYEKL. The CDR3 sequence is CASSQSPISRNSPLHF. The CDR3 bases are TGCGCCAGCAGCCAAAGCCCCATTTCGAGGAATTCACCCCTCCACTTT.

The gene calls are TRBV28 and TRBJ2-1; 8 nucleotides agree with TRBD2. From germline, CDR1 is MDHEN and CDR2 SYDVKM. The CDR3 loop spans 15 amino acids. Trimming at V came to 7 bases and at J to 7 bases, leaving 12 bases not matched to a gene. CDR3 amino acids: CASKPRGGGSNEQFF. CDR3 DNA: TGTGCCAGCAAACCCCGGGGGGGAGGGTCGAATGAGCAGTTCTTC.

The rearrangement joins TRBV24-1 to TRBJ2-2; TRBD2 might be the D (6 bases). V was clipped by 7 bases and J by 4 bases, with 42 bases between them. The CDR3 has 24 residues. Germline V lookup: CDR1 KGHDR, CDR2 SFDVKD. In DNA, the CDR3 is TGTGCCACCAGCCCCCTAACCCGGTGGGAAACCCATACGAGACGCGGGGAGTCCACCGGGGAGCTGTTTTTT. It is translated as CATSPLTRWETHTRRGESTGELFF.

This chain links TRBV2 with TRBJ1-2; D possibly corresponds to TRBD1 (6 bases). CDR1 SNHLY and CDR2 FYNNEI come from the germline V gene. This CDR3 is 14 amino acids long. Trimming shortened V by 5 bases and J by 7 bases, and 17 bases separated the two germline ends. This chain's CDR3 is CASSSSGTTPGYTF. The CDR3 DNA is TGTGCCAGCAGTTCGAGCGGGACAACCCCTGGCTACACCTTC.

The CDR3 DNA sequence: TGTGCCAGCAGCCCCGGGACAGGGGGCTCGGGCGAGCAGTACTTC. Protein: CASSPGTGGSGEQYF. The gene calls are TRBV3-1 (or the pseudogene TRBV3-2) and TRBJ2-7; 12 bases fit TRBD1. The CDR3 spans 15 residues. The ends lost 4 bases at V and 6 bases at J; junction bases unmatched: 7. CDR1 LGHDT and CDR2 YNNKEL come from the germline V gene (reference sequence).

This clone was seen more than once but under ten times. The CDR3 DNA follows: TGTGCCAGCACCTTCGGGGGCACCGGGGAGCTGTTTTTT. Residues: CASTFGGTGELFF. The chain has TRBV5-8 and TRBJ2-2; D perhaps matches TRBD2 (6 bases). Germline assignment: CDR1 SGHTS and CDR2 YDEGEE. The V end was cut by 6 bases, the J end by 4 bases, with 10 bases between. The CDR3 consists of 13 residues.

This chain links TRBV5-8 with TRBJ2-1; 11 positions agree with TRBD2. The CDR3 loop spans 15 amino acids. The germline gives CDR1 SGHTS, CDR2 YDEGEE. Unmatched junction bases numbered 3, after V lost 4 bases and J lost 3 bases. The DNA for the CDR3 is TGTGCCAGCAGCCTTAGCGGGGGGGGCTACAATGAGCAGTTCTTC. Amino acid sequence: CASSLSGGGYNEQFF.

This chain connects TRBV6-5 to TRBJ1-5; no clear D gene. Deletions cut 0 bases from V and 12 bases from J, with 18 bases between. CDR1 is MNHEY, CDR2 SVGAGI, per germline. CDR3 length: 15 amino acids. Written as DNA, the CDR3 is TGTGCCAGCAGTTACTCGTCGTTACAGCCCCGGTTCCAGCATTTT. Translating gives CASSYSSLQPRFQHF.

The gene calls are TRBV5-1 and TRBJ2-1; 10 bases are a match to TRBD2. The trim removed 0 bases at V and 4 bases at J, leaving 7 bases unmatched. The CDR3 is 17 residues long. From germline, CDR1 is SGHRS and CDR2 YFSETQ. This CDR3 reads CASSLGASGGSYNEQFF. CDR3 in DNA: TGCGCCAGCAGCTTGGGGGCTAGCGGGGGCAGTTACAATGAGCAGTTCTTC.